The clone carrying this T cell receptor (beta chain) was counted a few times. Its antigen is unidentified. CDR1 and CDR2 from the germline V gene are MDHEN and SYDVKM. The CDR3 consists of 16 residues. The V end lost 2 bases, the J end lost 0 bases, and 11 bases lay between the germline ends. Quantitative barcoded 5'-RACE was used to prepare TCR beta libraries. One entry per CDR3 protein, called by TCRdb with MiXCR from the 5' RACE reads. The data contain some 130,000 distinct CDR3 sequences, 17% of them singletons. The entry originates in a study of CD8 T cells in ankylosing spondylitis. Study observations and caveats: Significant enrichment of disease-linked clones was reportedly seen in matched ankylosing spondylitis synovial fluid. Disease-linked clones were found to be CD8+ and relatively rare in peripheral blood. In synovial fluid and blood from reactive arthritis, some motif variants were previously reported. Made up of about eight highly homologous variants, a TCR beta motif appeared characteristic of ankylosing spondylitis blood.

Sequenced sample: blood, either unsorted or a sorted T cell fraction (not recorded which). This TCR was recovered from a male donor with ankylosing spondylitis. The V call is TRBV28, the J call TRBJ2-1; D might be TRBD1 or TRBD2, each matching 5 bases. The CDR3 nucleotides read TGTGCCAGCAGTTTAAACGCAGGGAGCTCCTACAATGAGCAGTTCTTC. Translated: CASSLNAGSSYNEQFF.